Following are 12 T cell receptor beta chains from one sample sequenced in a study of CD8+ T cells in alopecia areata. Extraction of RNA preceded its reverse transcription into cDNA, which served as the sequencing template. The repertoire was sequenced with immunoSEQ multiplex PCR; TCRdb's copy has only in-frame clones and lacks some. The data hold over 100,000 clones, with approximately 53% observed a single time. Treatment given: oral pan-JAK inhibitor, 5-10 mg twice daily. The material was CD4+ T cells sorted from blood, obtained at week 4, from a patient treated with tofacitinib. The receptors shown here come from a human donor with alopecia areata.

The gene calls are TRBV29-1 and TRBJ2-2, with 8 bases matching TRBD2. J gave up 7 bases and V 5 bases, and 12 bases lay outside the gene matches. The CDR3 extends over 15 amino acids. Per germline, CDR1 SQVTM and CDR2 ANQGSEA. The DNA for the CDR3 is TGCAGCGTTCTCGCAGCGGGAGAGAGAGTCGGGGAGCTGTTTTTT. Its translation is CSVLAAGERVGELFF.

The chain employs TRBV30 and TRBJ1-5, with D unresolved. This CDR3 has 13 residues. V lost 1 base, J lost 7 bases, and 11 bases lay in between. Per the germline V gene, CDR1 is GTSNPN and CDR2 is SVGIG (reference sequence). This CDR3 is CAWSGSWGQPQHF. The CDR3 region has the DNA TGTGCCTGGAGTGGGTCTTGGGGACAGCCCCAGCATTTT.

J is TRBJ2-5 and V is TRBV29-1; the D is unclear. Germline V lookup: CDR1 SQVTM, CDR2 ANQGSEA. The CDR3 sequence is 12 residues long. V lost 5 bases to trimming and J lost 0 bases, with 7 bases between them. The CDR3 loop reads CSVSADQETQYF. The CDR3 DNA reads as TGCAGCGTTTCAGCAGACCAAGAGACCCAGTACTTC.

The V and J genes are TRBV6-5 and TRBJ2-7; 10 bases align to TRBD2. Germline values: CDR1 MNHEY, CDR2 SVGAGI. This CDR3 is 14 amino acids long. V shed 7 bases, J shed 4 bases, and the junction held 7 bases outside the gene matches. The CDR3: CASTPLAGLYEQYF. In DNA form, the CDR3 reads TGTGCCAGCACCCCACTAGCGGGACTGTACGAGCAGTACTTC.

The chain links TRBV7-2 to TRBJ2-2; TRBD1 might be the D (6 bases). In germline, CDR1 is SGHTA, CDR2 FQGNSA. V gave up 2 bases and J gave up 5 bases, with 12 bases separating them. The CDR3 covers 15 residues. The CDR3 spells CASSLNRAGTGELFF. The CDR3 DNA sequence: TGTGCCAGCAGCTTAAACAGGGCCGGTACCGGGGAGCTGTTTTTT.

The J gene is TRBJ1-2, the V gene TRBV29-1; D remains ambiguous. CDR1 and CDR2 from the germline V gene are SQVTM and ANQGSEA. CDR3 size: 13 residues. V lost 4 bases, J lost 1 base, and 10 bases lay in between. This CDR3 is CSVVGLYNYGYTF. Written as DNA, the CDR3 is TGCAGCGTTGTAGGGCTATATAACTATGGCTACACCTTC.

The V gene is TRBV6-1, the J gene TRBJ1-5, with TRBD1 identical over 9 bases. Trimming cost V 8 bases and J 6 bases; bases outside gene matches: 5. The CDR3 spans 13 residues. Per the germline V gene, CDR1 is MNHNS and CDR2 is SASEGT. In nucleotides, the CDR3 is TGTGCCAGCGATGACAGGGGGGTTCAGCCCCAGCATTTT. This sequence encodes CASDDRGVQPQHF.

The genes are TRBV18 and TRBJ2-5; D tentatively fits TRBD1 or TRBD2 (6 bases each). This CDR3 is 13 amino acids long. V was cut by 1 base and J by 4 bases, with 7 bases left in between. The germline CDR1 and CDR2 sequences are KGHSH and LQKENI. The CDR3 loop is CASSPQGGETQYF. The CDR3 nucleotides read TGTGCCAGCTCACCACAGGGGGGAGAGACCCAGTACTTC.

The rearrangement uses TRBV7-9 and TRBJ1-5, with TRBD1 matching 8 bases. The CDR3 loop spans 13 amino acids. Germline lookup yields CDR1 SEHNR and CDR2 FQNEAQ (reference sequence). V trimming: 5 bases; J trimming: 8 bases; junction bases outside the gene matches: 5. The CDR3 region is CASSRTGFEPQHF. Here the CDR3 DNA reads TGTGCCAGCAGCCGGACAGGGTTTGAGCCCCAGCATTTT. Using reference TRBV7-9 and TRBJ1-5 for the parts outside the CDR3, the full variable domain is DTGVSQNPRHKITKRGQNVTFRCDPISEHNRLYWYRQTLGQGPEFLTYFQNEAQLEKSRLLSDRFSAERPKGSFSTLEIQRTEQGDSAMYLCASSRTGFEPQHFGDGTRLSIL.

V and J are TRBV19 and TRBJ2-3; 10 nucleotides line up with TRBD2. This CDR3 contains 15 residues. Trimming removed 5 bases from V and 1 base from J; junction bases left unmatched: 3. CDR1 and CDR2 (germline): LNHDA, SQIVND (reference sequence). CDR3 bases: TGTGCCAGTAGTCTTGGGACTAGCGGCACAGATACGCAGTATTTT. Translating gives CASSLGTSGTDTQYF.

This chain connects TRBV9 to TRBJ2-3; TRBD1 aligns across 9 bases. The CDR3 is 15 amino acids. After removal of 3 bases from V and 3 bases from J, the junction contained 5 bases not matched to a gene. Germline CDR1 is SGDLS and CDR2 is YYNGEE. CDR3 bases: TGTGCCAGCAGCGCCGGGACAGGGAAAACAGATACGCAGTATTTT. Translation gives CASSAGTGKTDTQYF.

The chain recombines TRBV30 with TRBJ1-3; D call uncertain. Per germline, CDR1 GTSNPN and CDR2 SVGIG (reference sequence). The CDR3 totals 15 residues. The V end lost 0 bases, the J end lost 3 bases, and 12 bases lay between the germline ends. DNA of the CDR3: TGTGCCTGGAGTGTAAAGGCGTCATTTGGAAACACCATATATTTT. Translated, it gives CAWSVKASFGNTIYF.